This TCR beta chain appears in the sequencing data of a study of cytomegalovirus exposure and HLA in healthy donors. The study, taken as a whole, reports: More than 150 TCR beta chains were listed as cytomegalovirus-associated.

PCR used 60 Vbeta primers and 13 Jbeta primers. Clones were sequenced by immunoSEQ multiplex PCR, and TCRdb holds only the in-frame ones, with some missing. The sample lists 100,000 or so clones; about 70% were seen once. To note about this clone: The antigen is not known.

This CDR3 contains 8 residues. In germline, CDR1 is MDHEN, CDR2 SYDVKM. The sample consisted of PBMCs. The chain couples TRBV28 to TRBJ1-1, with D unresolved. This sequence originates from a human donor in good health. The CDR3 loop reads CPFPEAFF. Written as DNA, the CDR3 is TGTCCTTTCCCCGAAGCTTTCTTT.